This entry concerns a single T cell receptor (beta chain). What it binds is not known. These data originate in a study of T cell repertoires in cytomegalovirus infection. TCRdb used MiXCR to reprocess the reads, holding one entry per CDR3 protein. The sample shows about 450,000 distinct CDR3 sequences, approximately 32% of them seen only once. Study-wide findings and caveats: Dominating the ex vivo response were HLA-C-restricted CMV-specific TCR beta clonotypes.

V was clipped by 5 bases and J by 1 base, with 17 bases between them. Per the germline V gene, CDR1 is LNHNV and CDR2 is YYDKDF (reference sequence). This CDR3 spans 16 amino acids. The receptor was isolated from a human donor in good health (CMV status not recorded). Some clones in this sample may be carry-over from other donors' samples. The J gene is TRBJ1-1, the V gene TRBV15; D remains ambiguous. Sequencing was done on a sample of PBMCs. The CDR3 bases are TGTGCCACCAGCCAAATTGGGGAGTTGGGGAACACTGAAGCTTTCTTT. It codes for CATSQIGELGNTEAFF.